These 18 T cell receptor beta chains came from one sample sequenced in a study of T cells in Graves' hyperthyroidism and ophthalmopathy. RNA transcripts served as the template for amplifying TCR beta CDR3 regions. First-round RT-PCR of the TCR CDR3 relied on the HTBI primer set. One entry per CDR3 protein, called by TCRdb with MiXCR from the multiplex PCR reads. The table includes about 210,000 distinct CDR3 sequences, 15% to 20% detected once. Sequencing was carried out using blood. The receptors originated from a man in his forties or fifties with Graves' hyperthyroidism.

The sample holds many counts of this clonotype. V usage is TRBV2 and J usage is TRBJ2-1; 9 nucleotides line up with TRBD2. J was trimmed by 10 bases and V by 5 bases; bases with no gene match: 6. CDR1 is SNHLY, CDR2 FYNNEI, per germline. The CDR3 loop spans 13 amino acids. CDR3 nucleotides: TGTGCCAGCAGTCTGTTAGCGGGAGAGGAGCAGTTCTTC. This codes for CASSLLAGEEQFF.

This clonotype has ten or more counts. The chain joins TRBV7-8 to TRBJ2-7; D is ambiguous. V lost 1 base to trimming and J lost 0 bases, with 7 bases between them. The CDR3 extends over 14 amino acids. Per the germline V gene, CDR1 is SGHVS and CDR2 is FQNEAQ. CDR3 residues: CASSLGGDSYEQYF. The CDR3 DNA reads TGTGCCAGCAGCTTAGGTGGTGACTCCTACGAGCAGTACTTC.

This clonotype was seen repeatedly, ten times or more. The chain carries TRBV11-2 and TRBJ2-7; 11 nucleotides match TRBD2. Trimming at V came to 1 base and at J to 0 bases, leaving 8 bases not matched to a gene. Germline assignment: CDR1 SGHAT and CDR2 FQNNGV. The CDR3 covers 18 residues. The chain's CDR3 is CASSLGWASGRSSYEQYF. The DNA of the CDR3 is TGTGCCAGCAGCTTAGGGTGGGCTAGCGGGAGGAGCTCCTACGAGCAGTACTTC.

V gene TRBV29-1 combines with J gene TRBJ2-1, with D perhaps given as TRBD1 or TRBD2 (6 bases each). The germline V gene has CDR1 SQVTM and CDR2 ANQGSEA. The V and J ends lost 2 bases and 6 bases respectively, with 17 bases between them. The CDR3 length is 15 residues. The CDR3 here is CSVERGDTFPNEQFF. CDR3 DNA sequence: TGCAGCGTTGAACGCGGGGACACGTTCCCCAATGAGCAGTTCTTC.

The chain has TRBV4-2 and TRBJ2-1; 11 positions match TRBD2. The CDR3 has 15 residues. Germline V gene lookup returns CDR1 LGHNA and CDR2 YNFKEQ. V was pared by 5 bases and J by 2 bases, with 2 bases of the junction left unmatched. The CDR3 DNA reads as TGTGCCAGCAGCTTAGCGGGGGGGGCCTACAATGAGCAGTTCTTC. Amino acid sequence: CASSLAGGAYNEQFF.

The chain has TRBV11-2 and TRBJ1-3; 7 bases agree with TRBD1. Germline V gives CDR1 SGHAT, CDR2 FQNNGV. The CDR3 runs to 16 residues. V shed 2 bases, J shed 4 bases, and the junction held 8 bases outside the gene matches. The CDR3 loop reads CASSLQGTVTGNTIYF. The CDR3 nucleotides are TGTGCCAGCAGCTTACAAGGGACAGTGACGGGAAACACCATATATTTT.

This clonotype was detected a few times. The chain recombines TRBV7-2 with TRBJ2-7; D unresolved. The V end was cut by 4 bases, the J end by 1 base, with 8 bases between. CDR3 size: 13 residues. CDR1 and CDR2 (germline): SGHTA, FQGNSA. CDR3: CASSSSVSYEQYF. CDR3 coding DNA: TGTGCCAGCAGCTCGTCCGTTTCCTACGAGCAGTACTTC.

This clonotype was observed many times. V is TRBV2 and J is TRBJ1-5, with D unclear. The V end was cut by 3 bases, the J end by 1 base, with 10 bases between. Per germline, CDR1 SNHLY and CDR2 FYNNEI. This CDR3 region has 15 residues. The DNA for the CDR3 is TGTGCCAGCAGTGAGTTAGGGTGGAGCAATCAGCCCCAGCATTTT. This codes for CASSELGWSNQPQHF.

At least ten counts were recorded for this clonotype. The V gene is TRBV15, the J gene TRBJ2-7, with D unresolved. The CDR3 sequence is 13 residues long. V was trimmed by 1 base and J by 4 bases, leaving 8 bases between them. Germline V gene sequence: CDR1 LNHNV, CDR2 YYDKDF (reference sequence). This chain's CDR3 is CATSRVTGYEQYF. Written as DNA, the CDR3 is TGTGCCACCAGCAGAGTAACCGGATACGAGCAGTACTTC.

This clonotype showed up just a few times. The V gene is TRBV9, the J gene TRBJ2-6, with D uncertain. Germline CDR1 and CDR2: SGDLS and YYNGEE. Trimming removed 4 bases from V and 9 bases from J, with 11 bases in between. CDR3 size: 13 residues. The CDR3 region has the DNA TGTGCCAGCAGCCCTGGTAACGACAACGTCCTGACTTTC. As protein: CASSPGNDNVLTF.

There are a few counts of this clonotype. This rearrangement joins TRBV5-1 to TRBJ2-3; D uncertain. The CDR3 length is 13 residues. Germline CDR1 and CDR2: SGHRS and YFSETQ. Trimming took 5 bases from V and 6 from J, leaving 13 bases between them. The CDR3 protein is CASSSGGGDTQYF. The CDR3 DNA is TGCGCCAGCAGTTCGGGCGGTGGTGATACGCAGTATTTT.

The sample holds many counts of this clonotype. The chain has TRBV27 and TRBJ2-7; weak D call: TRBD1 (6 bases). The CDR3 has 16 residues. Trimming cost V 5 bases and J 0 bases, with 17 bases left between them. CDR1 is MNHEY, CDR2 SMNVEV, per germline (reference sequence). Here the CDR3 reads CASSKSDRSPSYEQYF. CDR3 DNA sequence: TGTGCCAGCAGTAAGAGTGACAGGTCTCCCTCCTACGAGCAGTACTTC.

This clonotype was seen many times. The chain uses TRBV12-3 or TRBV12-4 and TRBJ2-7; 11 nucleotides align to TRBD2. This CDR3 spans 14 amino acids. After removal of 8 bases from V and 3 bases from J, the junction contained 6 bases not matched to a gene. The chain's CDR3 is CASSVAGGIYEQYF. The CDR3, as DNA: TGTGCCAGCTCAGTAGCGGGAGGGATCTACGAGCAGTACTTC.

This clonotype showed up many times. The rearrangement links TRBV28 to TRBJ2-7, with D perhaps matching TRBD1 or TRBD2 (6 bases each). V dropped 6 bases and J dropped 3 bases, with 12 bases sitting between them. The CDR3 is 13 residues long. The germline V gene encodes CDR1 MDHEN and CDR2 SYDVKM. CDR3 coding DNA: TGTGCCAGCAGGGGGGGACATCTCTACGAGCAGTACTTC. Protein product: CASRGGHLYEQYF.

V usage is TRBV15 and J usage is TRBJ2-1; 13 bases map to TRBD2. The V and J ends lost 6 bases and 2 bases, in that order; junction bases with no gene match: 7. The CDR3 is made up of 17 amino acids. Germline CDR1 and CDR2: LNHNV and YYDKDF (reference sequence). In nucleotides, the CDR3 is TGTGCCACCAGGGGGACTAGCGGGACGGACGCCTACAATGAGCAGTTCTTC. As protein: CATRGTSGTDAYNEQFF.

V gene TRBV2 combines with J gene TRBJ2-3; TRBD2 matches at 14 bases. V lost 5 bases, J lost 5 bases, and 6 bases stayed unmatched. Looked up from germline, CDR1 is SNHLY and CDR2 is FYNNEI. CDR3 length: 16 amino acids. The CDR3 loop reads CASSPGTSGRGDTQYF. CDR3 in DNA: TGTGCCAGCAGTCCCGGGACTAGCGGGAGAGGAGATACGCAGTATTTT.

This clonotype was found many times. The gene calls are TRBV12-3 or TRBV12-4 and TRBJ1-4; D uncertain. The CDR3 is made up of 15 amino acids. Trimming pared 0 bases from V and 7 bases from J, leaving 12 bases between. The DNA of the CDR3 is TGTGCCAGCAGTTTAGCGTCAGCCACCCGTGAAAAACTGTTTTTT. Translated: CASSLASATREKLFF.

With regard to this clonotype: A read error may explain this, as a much larger clone is one base away. This is likely a read error, given that the CDR3 carries no conserved phenylalanine or tryptophan at its end. This chain uses TRBV9 with TRBJ2-5, with 8 bases that match TRBD1. Per the germline V gene, CDR1 is SGDLS and CDR2 is YYNGEE. This CDR3 is built from 16 residues. Trimming cost V 0 bases and J 4 bases; bases outside gene matches: 8. The CDR3 bases are TGTGCCAGCAGCGTAGAGCCCTCAGGGGGCGGAGAGACCCAGTACCTC. Translating gives CASSVEPSGGGETQYL.